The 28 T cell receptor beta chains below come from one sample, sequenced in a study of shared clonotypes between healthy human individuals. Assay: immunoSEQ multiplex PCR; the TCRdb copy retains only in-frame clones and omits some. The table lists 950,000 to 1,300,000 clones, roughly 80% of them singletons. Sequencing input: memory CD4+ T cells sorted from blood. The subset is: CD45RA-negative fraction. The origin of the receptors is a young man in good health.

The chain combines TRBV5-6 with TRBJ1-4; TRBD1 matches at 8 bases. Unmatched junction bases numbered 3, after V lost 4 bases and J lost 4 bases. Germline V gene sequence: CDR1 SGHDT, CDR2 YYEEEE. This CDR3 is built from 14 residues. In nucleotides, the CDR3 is TGTGCCAGCAGCCCCGACAGGGGTAATGAAAAACTGTTTTTT. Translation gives CASSPDRGNEKLFF.

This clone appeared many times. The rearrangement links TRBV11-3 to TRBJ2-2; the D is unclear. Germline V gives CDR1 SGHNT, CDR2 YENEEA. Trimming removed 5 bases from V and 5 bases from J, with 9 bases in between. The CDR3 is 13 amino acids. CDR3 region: CASSPMTTGELFF. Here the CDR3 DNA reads TGTGCCAGCAGCCCCATGACAACCGGGGAGCTGTTTTTT.

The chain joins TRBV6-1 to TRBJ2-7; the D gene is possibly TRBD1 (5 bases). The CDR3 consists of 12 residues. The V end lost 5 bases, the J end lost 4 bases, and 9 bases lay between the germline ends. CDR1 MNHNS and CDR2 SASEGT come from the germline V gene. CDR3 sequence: CASSTGHYEQYF. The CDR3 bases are TGTGCCAGCAGTACCGGACATTACGAGCAGTACTTC.

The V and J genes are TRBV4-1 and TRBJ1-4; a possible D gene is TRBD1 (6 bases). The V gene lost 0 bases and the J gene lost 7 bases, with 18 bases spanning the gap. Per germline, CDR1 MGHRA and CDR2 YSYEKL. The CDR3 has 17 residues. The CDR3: CASSQDRGGGVSEKLFF. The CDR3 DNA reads TGCGCCAGCAGCCAAGATCGTGGGGGCGGGGTGAGTGAAAAACTGTTTTTT.

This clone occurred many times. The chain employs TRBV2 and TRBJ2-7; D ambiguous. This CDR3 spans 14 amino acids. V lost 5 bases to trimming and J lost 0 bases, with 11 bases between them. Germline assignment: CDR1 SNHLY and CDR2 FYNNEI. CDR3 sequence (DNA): TGTGCCAGCAGTAACGTCCTATTCTCCTACGAGCAGTACTTC. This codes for CASSNVLFSYEQYF.

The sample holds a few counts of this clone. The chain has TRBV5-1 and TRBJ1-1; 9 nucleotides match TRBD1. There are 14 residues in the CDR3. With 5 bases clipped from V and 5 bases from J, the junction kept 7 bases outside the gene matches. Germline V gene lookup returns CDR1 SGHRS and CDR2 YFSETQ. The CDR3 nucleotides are TGCGCCAGCAGAAAGGGACAGGGTGAGACTGAAGCTTTCTTT. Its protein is CASRKGQGETEAFF.

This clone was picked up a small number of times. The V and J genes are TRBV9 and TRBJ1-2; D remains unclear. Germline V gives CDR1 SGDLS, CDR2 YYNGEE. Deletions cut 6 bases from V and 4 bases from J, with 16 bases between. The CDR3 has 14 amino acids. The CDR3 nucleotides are TGTGCCAGCACCACTAGCCAGTTCTTCTATGGCTACACCTTC. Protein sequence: CASTTSQFFYGYTF.

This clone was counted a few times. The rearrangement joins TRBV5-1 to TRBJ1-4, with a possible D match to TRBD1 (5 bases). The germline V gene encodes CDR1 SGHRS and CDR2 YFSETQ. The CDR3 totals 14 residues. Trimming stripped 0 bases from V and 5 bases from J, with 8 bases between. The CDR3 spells CASSLGQRNEKLFF. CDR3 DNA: TGCGCCAGCAGCTTGGGACAGAGGAATGAAAAACTGTTTTTT.

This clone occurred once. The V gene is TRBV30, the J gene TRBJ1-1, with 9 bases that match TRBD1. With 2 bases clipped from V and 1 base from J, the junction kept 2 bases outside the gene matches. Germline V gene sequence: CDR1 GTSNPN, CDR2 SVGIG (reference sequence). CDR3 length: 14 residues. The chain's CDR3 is CAWSIQGANTEAFF. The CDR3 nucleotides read TGTGCCTGGAGTATACAGGGGGCGAACACTGAAGCTTTCTTT.

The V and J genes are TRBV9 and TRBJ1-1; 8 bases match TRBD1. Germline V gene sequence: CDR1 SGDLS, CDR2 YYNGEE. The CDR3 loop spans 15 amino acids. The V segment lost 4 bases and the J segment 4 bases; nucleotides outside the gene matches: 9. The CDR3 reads CASSFGTGSSTEAFF. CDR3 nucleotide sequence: TGTGCCAGCAGCTTCGGGACAGGTTCATCCACTGAAGCTTTCTTT.

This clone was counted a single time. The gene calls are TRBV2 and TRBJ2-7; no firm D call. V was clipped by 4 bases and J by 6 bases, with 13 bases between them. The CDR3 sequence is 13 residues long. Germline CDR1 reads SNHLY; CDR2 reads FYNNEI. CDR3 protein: CASSVRNGAEQYF. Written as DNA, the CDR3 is TGTGCCAGCAGTGTGCGAAACGGTGCCGAGCAGTACTTC.

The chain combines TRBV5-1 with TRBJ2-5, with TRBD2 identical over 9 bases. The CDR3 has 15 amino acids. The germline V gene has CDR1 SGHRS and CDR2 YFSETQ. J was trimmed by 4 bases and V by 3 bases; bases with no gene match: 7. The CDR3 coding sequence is TGCGCCAGCAGCTCCCGACAGGGACTAGCAGAGACCCAGTACTTC. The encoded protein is CASSSRQGLAETQYF.

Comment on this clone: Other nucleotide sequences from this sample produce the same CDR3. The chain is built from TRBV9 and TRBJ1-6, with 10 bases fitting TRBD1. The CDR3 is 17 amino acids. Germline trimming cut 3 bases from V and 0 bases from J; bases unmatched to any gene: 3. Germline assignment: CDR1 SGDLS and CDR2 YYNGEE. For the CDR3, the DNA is TGTGCCAGCAGCGGAGGACAGGGGGGCTCCTATAATTCACCCCTCCACTTT. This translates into CASSGGQGGSYNSPLHF.

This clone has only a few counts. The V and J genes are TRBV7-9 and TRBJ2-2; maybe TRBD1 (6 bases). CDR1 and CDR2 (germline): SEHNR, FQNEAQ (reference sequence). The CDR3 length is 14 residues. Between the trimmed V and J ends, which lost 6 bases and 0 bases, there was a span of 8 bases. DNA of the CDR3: TGTGCCAGCAGGGACAGCGCGAACACCGGGGAGCTGTTTTTT. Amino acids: CASRDSANTGELFF.

The CDR3 DNA sequence: TGTGCCAGCAGCTTAGACGGGGCCACAGATACGCAGTATTTT. Translating gives CASSLDGATDTQYF. The chain couples TRBV11-2 to TRBJ2-3, with D perhaps being TRBD1 or TRBD2 (5 bases each). The CDR3 is made up of 14 amino acids. Trimming left V 0 bases short and J 2 bases short, with 6 bases between. Per germline, CDR1 SGHAT and CDR2 FQNNGV.

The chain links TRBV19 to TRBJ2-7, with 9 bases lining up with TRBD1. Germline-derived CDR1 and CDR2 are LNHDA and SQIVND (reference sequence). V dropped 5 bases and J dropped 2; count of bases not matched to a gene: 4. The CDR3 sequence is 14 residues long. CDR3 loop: CASSPRTGAYEQYF. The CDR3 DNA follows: TGTGCCAGTAGTCCTCGGACAGGGGCCTACGAGCAGTACTTC. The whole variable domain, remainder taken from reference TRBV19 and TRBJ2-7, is DGGITQSPKYLFRKEGQNVTLSCEQNLNHDAMYWYRQDPGQGLRLIYYSQIVNDFQKGDIAEGYSVSREKKESFPLTVTSAQKNPTAFYLCASSPRTGAYEQYFGPGTRLTVT.

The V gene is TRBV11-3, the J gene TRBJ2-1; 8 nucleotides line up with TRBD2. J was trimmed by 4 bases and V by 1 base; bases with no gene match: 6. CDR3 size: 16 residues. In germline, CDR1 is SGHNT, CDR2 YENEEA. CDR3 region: CASSLGASGPYNEQFF. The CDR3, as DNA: TGTGCCAGCAGCTTAGGGGCTAGCGGGCCTTACAATGAGCAGTTCTTC.

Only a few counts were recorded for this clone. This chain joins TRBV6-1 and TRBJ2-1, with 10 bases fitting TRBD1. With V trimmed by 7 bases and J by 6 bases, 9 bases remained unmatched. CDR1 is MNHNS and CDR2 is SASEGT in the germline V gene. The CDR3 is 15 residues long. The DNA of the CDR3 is TGTGCCAGCAACCAACCGGGACAGGGGACCAATGAGCAGTTCTTC. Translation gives CASNQPGQGTNEQFF.

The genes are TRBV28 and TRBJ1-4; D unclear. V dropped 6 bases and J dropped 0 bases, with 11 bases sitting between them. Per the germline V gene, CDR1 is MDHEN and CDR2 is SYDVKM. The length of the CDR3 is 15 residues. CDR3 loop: CASSVQFATNEKLFF. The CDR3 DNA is TGTGCCAGCAGCGTTCAGTTTGCAACTAATGAAAAACTGTTTTTT.

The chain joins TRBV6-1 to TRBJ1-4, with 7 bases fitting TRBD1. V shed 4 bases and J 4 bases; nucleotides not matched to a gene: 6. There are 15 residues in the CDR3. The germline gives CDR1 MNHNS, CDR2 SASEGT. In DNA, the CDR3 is TGTGCCAGCAGTGGGGACAGCCTCTATAATGAAAAACTGTTTTTT. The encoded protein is CASSGDSLYNEKLFF.

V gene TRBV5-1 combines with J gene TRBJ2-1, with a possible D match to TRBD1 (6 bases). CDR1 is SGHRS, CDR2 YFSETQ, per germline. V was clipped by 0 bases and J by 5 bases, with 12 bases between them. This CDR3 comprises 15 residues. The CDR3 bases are TGCGCCAGCAGCTTGGATGGCAGGGGTAACAATGAGCAGTTCTTC. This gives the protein CASSLDGRGNNEQFF.

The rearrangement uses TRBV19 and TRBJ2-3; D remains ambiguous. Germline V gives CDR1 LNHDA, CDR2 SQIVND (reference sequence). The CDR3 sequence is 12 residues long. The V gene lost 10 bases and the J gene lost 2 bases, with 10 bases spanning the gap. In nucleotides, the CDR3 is TGTGCCACCCTTAGGGTCACAGATACGCAGTATTTT. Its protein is CATLRVTDTQYF.

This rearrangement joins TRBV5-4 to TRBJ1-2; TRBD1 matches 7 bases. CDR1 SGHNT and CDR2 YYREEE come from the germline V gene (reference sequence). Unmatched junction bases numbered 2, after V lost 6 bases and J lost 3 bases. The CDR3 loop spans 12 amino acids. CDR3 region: CASKQGYYGYTF. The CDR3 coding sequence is TGTGCCAGCAAACAGGGGTACTATGGCTACACCTTC.

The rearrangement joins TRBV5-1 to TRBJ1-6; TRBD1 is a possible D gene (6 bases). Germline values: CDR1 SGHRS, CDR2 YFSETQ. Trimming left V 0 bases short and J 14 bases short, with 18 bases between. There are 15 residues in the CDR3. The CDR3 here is CASSLEGGLTGSLHF. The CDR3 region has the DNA TGCGCCAGCAGCTTGGAGGGGGGATTGACGGGATCCCTCCACTTT.

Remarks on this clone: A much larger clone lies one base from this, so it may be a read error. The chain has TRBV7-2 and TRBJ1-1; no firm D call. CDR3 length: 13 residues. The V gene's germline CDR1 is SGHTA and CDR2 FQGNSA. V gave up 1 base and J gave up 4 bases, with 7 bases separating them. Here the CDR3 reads CASSLGETTEAFF. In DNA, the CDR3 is TGTGCCAGCAGCTTAGGGGAGACCACTGAAGCTTTCTTT. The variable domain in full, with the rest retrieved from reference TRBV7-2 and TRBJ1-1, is GAGVSQSPSNKVTEKGKDVELRCDPISGHTALYWYRQSLGQGLEFLIYFQGNSAPDKSGLPSDRFSAERTGGSVSTLTIQRTQQEDSAVYLCASSLGETTEAFFGQGTRLTVV.

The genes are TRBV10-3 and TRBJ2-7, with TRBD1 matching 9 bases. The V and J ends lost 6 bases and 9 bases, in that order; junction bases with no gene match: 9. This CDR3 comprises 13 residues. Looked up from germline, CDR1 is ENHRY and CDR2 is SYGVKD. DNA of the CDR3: TGTGCCATCAGGGACGGACAGGGGATCGGGCAGTACTTC. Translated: CAIRDGQGIGQYF.

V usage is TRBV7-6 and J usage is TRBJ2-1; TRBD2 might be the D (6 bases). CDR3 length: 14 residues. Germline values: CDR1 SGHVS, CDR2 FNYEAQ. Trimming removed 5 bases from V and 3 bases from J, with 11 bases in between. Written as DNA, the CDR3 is TGTGCCAGCAGCCTTAGCGGAGACTACAATGAGCAGTTCTTC. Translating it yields CASSLSGDYNEQFF.

CDR3 nucleotide sequence: TGTGCCAGCAGAAGGGCTAACTCTGGAAACACCATATATTTT. This codes for CASRRANSGNTIYF. J is TRBJ1-3 and V is TRBV5-6; D call uncertain. The V end was cut by 5 bases, the J end by 0 bases, with 9 bases between. Germline V gene lookup returns CDR1 SGHDT and CDR2 YYEEEE. CDR3 length: 14 residues. Drawing the rest from reference TRBV5-6 and TRBJ1-3, the complete variable domain is DAGVTQSPTHLIKTRGQQVTLRCSPKSGHDTVSWYQQALGQGPQFIFQYYEEEERQRGNFPDRFSGHQFPNYSSELNVNALLLGDSALYLCASRRANSGNTIYFGEGSWLTVV.